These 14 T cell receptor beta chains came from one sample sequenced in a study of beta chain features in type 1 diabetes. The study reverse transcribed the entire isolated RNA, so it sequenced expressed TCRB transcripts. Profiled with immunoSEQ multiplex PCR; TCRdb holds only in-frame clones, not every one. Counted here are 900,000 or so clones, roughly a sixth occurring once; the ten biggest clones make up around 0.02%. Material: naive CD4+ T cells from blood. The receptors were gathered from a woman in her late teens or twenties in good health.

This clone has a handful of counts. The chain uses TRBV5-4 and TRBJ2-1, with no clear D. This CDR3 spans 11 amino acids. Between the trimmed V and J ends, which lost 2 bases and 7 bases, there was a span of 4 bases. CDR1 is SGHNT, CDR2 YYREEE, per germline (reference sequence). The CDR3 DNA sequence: TGTGCCAGCAGCTTTGGGAATGAGCAGTTCTTC. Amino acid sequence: CASSFGNEQFF. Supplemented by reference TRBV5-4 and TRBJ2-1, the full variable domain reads ETGVTQSPTHLIKTRGQQVTLRCSSQSGHNTVSWYQQALGQGPQFIFQYYREEENGRGNFPPRFSGLQFPNYSSELNVNALELDDSALYLCASSFGNEQFFGPGTRLTVL.

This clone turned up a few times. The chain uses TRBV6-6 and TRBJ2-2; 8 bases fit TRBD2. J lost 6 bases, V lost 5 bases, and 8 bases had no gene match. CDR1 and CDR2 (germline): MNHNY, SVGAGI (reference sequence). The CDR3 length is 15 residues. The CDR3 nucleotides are TGTGCCAGCAGTCCCGGGACTAGTTCTCCCGGGGAGCTGTTTTTT. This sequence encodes CASSPGTSSPGELFF.

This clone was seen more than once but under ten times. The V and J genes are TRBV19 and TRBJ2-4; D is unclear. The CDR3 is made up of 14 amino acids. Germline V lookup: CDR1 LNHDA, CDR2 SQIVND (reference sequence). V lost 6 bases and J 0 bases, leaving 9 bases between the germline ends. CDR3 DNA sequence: TGTGCCAGTAGCTTTGTCCTAGCCAAAAACATTCAGTACTTC. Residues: CASSFVLAKNIQYF.

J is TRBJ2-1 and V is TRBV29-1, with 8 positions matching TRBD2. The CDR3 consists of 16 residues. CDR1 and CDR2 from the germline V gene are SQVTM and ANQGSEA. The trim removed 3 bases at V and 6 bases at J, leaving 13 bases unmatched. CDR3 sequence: CSVEKYGGRSLNEQFF. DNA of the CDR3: TGCAGCGTTGAGAAGTATGGCGGGAGGTCTCTCAATGAGCAGTTCTTC.

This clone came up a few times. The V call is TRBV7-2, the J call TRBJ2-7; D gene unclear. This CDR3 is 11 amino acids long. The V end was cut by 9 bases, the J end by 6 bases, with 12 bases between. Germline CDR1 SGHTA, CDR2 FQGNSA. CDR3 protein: CASRLALEQYF. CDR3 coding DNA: TGTGCCAGTAGACTTGCGCTCGAGCAGTACTTC.

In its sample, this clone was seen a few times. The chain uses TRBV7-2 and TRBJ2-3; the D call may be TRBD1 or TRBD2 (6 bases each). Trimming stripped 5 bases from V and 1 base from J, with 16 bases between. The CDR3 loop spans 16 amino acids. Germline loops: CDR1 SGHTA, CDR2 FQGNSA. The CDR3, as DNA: TGTGCCAGCAGCCGCGGCTGGGGGGCGGGCACAGATACGCAGTATTTT. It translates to CASSRGWGAGTDTQYF.

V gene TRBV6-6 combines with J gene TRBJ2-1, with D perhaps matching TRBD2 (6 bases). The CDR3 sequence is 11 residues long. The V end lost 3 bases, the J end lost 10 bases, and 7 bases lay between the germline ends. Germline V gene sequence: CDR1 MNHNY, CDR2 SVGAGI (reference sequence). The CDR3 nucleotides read TGTGCCAGCAGTTATGCGGGGGAGCAGTTCTTC. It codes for CASSYAGEQFF.

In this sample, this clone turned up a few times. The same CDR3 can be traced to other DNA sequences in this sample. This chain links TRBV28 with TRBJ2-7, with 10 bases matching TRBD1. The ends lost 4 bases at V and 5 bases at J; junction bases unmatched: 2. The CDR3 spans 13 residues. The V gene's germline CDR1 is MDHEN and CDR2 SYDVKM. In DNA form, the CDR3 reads TGTGCCAGCAGTTCCGGACAGGGGGACGAGCAGTACTTC. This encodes CASSSGQGDEQYF.

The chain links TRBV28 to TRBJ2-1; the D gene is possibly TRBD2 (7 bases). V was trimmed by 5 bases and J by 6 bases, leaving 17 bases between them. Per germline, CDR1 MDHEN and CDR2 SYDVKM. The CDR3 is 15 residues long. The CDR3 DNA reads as TGTGCCAGCAGTCCTAGTGAGGGAGGGGGCAATGAGCAGTTCTTC. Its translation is CASSPSEGGGNEQFF.

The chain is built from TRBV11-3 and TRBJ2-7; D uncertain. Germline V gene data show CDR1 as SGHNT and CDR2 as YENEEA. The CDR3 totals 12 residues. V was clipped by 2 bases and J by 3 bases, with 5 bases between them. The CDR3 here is CASSLNSYEQYF. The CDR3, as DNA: TGTGCCAGCAGCTTAAACAGCTACGAGCAGTACTTC.

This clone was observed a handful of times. The CDR3 DNA reads as TGTGCCAGCAGTTATAGGTTTAATGGGCAGCAAGAGACCCAGTACTTC. This translates into CASSYRFNGQQETQYF. This chain joins TRBV6-5 and TRBJ2-5; D ambiguous. The germline V gene encodes CDR1 MNHEY and CDR2 SVGAGI. The CDR3 runs to 16 residues. The V end was cut by 3 bases, the J end by 2 bases, with 16 bases between.

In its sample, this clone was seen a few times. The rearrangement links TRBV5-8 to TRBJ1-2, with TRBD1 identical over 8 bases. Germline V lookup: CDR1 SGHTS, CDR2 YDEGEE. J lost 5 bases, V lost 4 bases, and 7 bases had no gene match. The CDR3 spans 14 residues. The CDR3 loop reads CASSAGQGGYGYTF. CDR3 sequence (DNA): TGTGCCAGCAGCGCTGGACAGGGAGGTTATGGCTACACCTTC.

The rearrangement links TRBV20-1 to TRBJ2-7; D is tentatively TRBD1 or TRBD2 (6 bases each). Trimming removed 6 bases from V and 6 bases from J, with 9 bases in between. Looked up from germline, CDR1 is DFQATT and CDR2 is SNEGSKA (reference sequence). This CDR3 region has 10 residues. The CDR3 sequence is CSAEGGEQYF. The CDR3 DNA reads TGCAGTGCCGAGGGGGGCGAGCAGTACTTC.

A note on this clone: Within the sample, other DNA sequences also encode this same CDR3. The CDR3 DNA follows: TGTGCCAGCAGCTTGGTGTCCGGGGAGCTGTTTTTT. Amino acids: CASSLVSGELFF. The chain has TRBV7-9 and TRBJ2-2, with D unclear. The V gene lost 3 bases and the J gene lost 6 bases, with 5 bases spanning the gap. The CDR3 is 12 residues long. Germline V CDR1 and CDR2: SEHNR, FQNEAQ (reference sequence).